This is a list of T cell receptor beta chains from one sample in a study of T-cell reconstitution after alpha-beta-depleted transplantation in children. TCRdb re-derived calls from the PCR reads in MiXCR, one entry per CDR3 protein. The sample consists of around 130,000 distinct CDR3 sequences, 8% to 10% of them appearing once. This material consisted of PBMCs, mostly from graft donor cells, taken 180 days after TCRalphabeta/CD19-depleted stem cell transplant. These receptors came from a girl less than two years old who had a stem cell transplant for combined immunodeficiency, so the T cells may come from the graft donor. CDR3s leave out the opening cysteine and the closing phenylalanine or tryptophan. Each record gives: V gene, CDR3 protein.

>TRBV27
ASSLSRGHLTEAF
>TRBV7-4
ATSRRDSYEQY
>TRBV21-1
AGGLGSSYNEQF
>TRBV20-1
SALVTGRHGYT
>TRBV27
ASSPRTGGRGETQY
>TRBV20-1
SARGLAGGPTYEQY
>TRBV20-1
SASGTSDTQY
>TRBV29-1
SVARTVQNTEAF
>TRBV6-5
ASSSSTSGSSYEQY
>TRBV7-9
ASSLGPNGKTQY
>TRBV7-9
ASSSQGGGTDTQY
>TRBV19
ASSSGQGPTEAF
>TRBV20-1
SARGSPPGDYGYT
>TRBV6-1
ASSSGGWGEGYHIQY
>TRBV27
ASSLTSGSTYEQY
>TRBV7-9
ASSFGYHTGELF
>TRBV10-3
AISRDIEGNQPKH
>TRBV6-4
ASSRTLSSYNEQF
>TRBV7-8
ASSPLAGETGNTIY
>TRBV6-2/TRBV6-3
ASSFFLLTVSSGNTIY
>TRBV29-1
SVGQGNDYGYT
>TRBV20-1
SVDSYGETQY
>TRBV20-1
SVNDGLGYT
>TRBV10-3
ATGDSPQETQY
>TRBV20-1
SALGTSSYEQY
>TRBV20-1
SASRGGSSYNSPLH
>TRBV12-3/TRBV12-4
ASSPRGQQRANVLT
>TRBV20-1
SASAGGLRETQY
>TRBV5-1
ASSADRDEGNTEAF
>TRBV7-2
ASSRFPGQAYGYT
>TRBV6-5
ASRYGRGKGYT
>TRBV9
ASSFTSGDYNEQF